These 14 T cell receptor beta chains were all obtained from the same sample, sequenced in a study of T cell responses to AZD1222 COVID-19 vaccine. The protocol was immunoSEQ multiplex PCR, while the TCRdb copy is restricted to in-frame clones and leaves out a portion. Here the sample spans 100,000 or so clones, roughly 85% being singletons. The sequencing used peripheral blood, collected on day 0 of AZD1222 vaccination. All receptors come from an adult in good health.

The chain recombines TRBV10-3 with TRBJ1-1; TRBD1 might be the D (5 bases). The CDR3 sequence is 16 residues long. Trimming stripped 0 bases from V and 3 bases from J, with 14 bases between. Germline lookup yields CDR1 ENHRY and CDR2 SYGVKD. This CDR3 reads CAISESAAGKDTEAFF. The CDR3 nucleotides read TGTGCCATCAGTGAGTCGGCGGCAGGGAAGGACACTGAAGCTTTCTTT.

This chain links TRBV5-1 with TRBJ2-2; D unclear. CDR3 size: 13 residues. In germline, CDR1 is SGHRS, CDR2 YFSETQ. Trimming stripped 6 bases from V and 2 bases from J, with 8 bases between. The CDR3 is CASMSSNTGELFF. The DNA for the CDR3 is TGCGCCAGCATGAGTTCCAACACCGGGGAGCTGTTTTTT.

The chain couples TRBV24-1 to TRBJ2-5; D is uncertain. CDR1 is KGHDR, CDR2 SFDVKD, per germline. The CDR3 contains 12 residues. Trimming left V 5 bases short and J 1 base short, with 4 bases between. In DNA form, the CDR3 reads TGTGCCACCAGTGCTAGCCAAGAGACCCAGTACTTC. It encodes CATSASQETQYF.

Only one count was recorded for this clone. The chain is built from TRBV10-3 and TRBJ1-3; no clear D gene. The CDR3 contains 13 residues. V was pared by 2 bases and J by 3 bases, with 5 bases between. The germline CDR1 and CDR2 sequences are ENHRY and SYGVKD. CDR3 in amino acids: CAISEMDGNTIYF. DNA for the CDR3: TGTGCCATCAGTGAGATGGATGGAAACACCATATATTTT.

The J gene is TRBJ2-1, the V gene TRBV18, with D hard to call. Germline CDR1 is KGHSH and CDR2 is LQKENI. Trimming removed 2 bases from V and 4 bases from J, with 9 bases in between. The CDR3 length is 14 residues. CDR3 nucleotide sequence: TGTGCCAGCTCACCAAGAACCGCTTACAATGAGCAGTTCTTC. This codes for CASSPRTAYNEQFF.

Concerning this clone: The junction departs from the called germline gene at one end, perhaps through a read error. This chain connects TRBV7-7 to TRBJ1-2; 7 bases align to TRBD1. The CDR3 is 11 amino acids. Per germline, CDR1 SSHAT and CDR2 FNYEAQ (reference sequence). The CDR3 region has the DNA TGTGCTAGCAGCTTAGGACAGGCTAAGACCTTC. It translates to CASSLGQAKTF.

The chain carries TRBV2 and TRBJ2-1, with D possibly TRBD1 on 6 matching bases. In germline, CDR1 is SNHLY, CDR2 FYNNEI. Trimming took 6 bases from V and 5 from J, leaving 17 bases between them. The CDR3 length is 15 residues. CDR3 coding DNA: TGTGCCAGCAGGGACCGGGACAAAGCCGACAATGAGCAGTTCTTC. Residues: CASRDRDKADNEQFF.

This chain connects TRBV14 to TRBJ2-7, with D tentatively TRBD2 (5 bases). This CDR3 is built from 18 residues. Trimming pared 0 bases from V and 2 bases from J, leaving 20 bases between. The V gene's germline CDR1 is SGHDN and CDR2 FVKESK. The CDR3 is CASSQEAAWAERPYEQYF. In DNA form, the CDR3 reads TGTGCCAGCAGCCAAGAAGCGGCTTGGGCCGAACGGCCCTACGAGCAGTACTTC.

V and J are TRBV19 and TRBJ2-6; D is uncertain. V was clipped by 1 base and J by 1 base, with 5 bases between them. The CDR3 length is 15 residues. Per germline, CDR1 LNHDA and CDR2 SQIVND (reference sequence). CDR3 sequence: CASSIGPSGANVLTF. The CDR3 DNA sequence: TGTGCCAGTAGTATAGGTCCATCTGGGGCCAACGTCCTGACTTTC. The full variable domain, completed using reference TRBV19 and TRBJ2-6, is DGGITQSPKYLFRKEGQNVTLSCEQNLNHDAMYWYRQDPGQGLRLIYYSQIVNDFQKGDIAEGYSVSREKKESFPLTVTSAQKNPTAFYLCASSIGPSGANVLTFGAGSRLTVL.

This rearrangement joins TRBV24-1 to TRBJ2-1, with 10 bases lining up with TRBD1. Germline values: CDR1 KGHDR, CDR2 SFDVKD. The junction had 9 bases not matched to a gene; V was cut back by 9 bases and J by 11 bases. The CDR3 runs to 13 residues. The CDR3, as DNA: TGTGCCACCGCGGACAGGGGGTCGCCCAAGCAGTTCTTC. This translates into CATADRGSPKQFF.

The genes are TRBV19 and TRBJ2-1; 9 bases are a match to TRBD1. This CDR3 has 14 residues. Trimming cost V 6 bases and J 8 bases; bases outside gene matches: 8. Germline lookup yields CDR1 LNHDA and CDR2 SQIVND (reference sequence). Written as DNA, the CDR3 is TGTGCCAGTAGACGCCGGGACAGGGATGATGAGCAGTTCTTC. It is translated as CASRRRDRDDEQFF.

V usage is TRBV19 and J usage is TRBJ2-5; 11 nucleotides agree with TRBD2. There are 17 residues in the CDR3. Germline V gene sequence: CDR1 LNHDA, CDR2 SQIVND (reference sequence). The V gene end was trimmed by 6 bases and the J gene end by 5 bases; junction bases not matched to a gene: 14. The CDR3 loop reads CASSRLPTSGTLETQYF. CDR3 coding DNA: TGTGCCAGTAGCAGACTGCCGACTAGCGGGACTTTGGAGACCCAGTACTTC. Combining the CDR3 with reference TRBV19 and TRBJ2-5 gives the whole variable domain DGGITQSPKYLFRKEGQNVTLSCEQNLNHDAMYWYRQDPGQGLRLIYYSQIVNDFQKGDIAEGYSVSREKKESFPLTVTSAQKNPTAFYLCASSRLPTSGTLETQYFGPGTRLLVL.

The rearrangement joins TRBV5-1 to TRBJ2-7; D call uncertain. CDR1 is SGHRS, CDR2 YFSETQ, per germline. Trimming took off 1 base at V and 2 bases at J, with 7 bases between the two ends. This CDR3 is built from 13 residues. In nucleotides, the CDR3 is TGCGCCAGCAGCTTGTACGGAACCTACGAGCAGTACTTC. This codes for CASSLYGTYEQYF.

V and J are TRBV3-1 (or the pseudogene TRBV3-2) and TRBJ1-1; D unclear. V lost 1 base to trimming and J lost 6 bases, with 15 bases between them. The CDR3 has 15 amino acids. CDR1 and CDR2 (germline): LGHDT, YNNKEL (reference sequence). CDR3 loop: CASSQVLGQLAEAFF. DNA for the CDR3: TGTGCCAGCAGCCAAGTCTTGGGTCAGTTAGCTGAAGCTTTCTTT.